Below, 18 T cell receptor beta chains from the same sample are listed, as sequenced in a study of technical replicates of blood from several donors. Here immunoSEQ multiplex PCR was the method, and the copy in TCRdb shows in-frame clones only, minus some. Altogether approximately 76,000 clones are present, more than 85% being singletons, with the ten largest covering 0.2% to 0.25%. Source material: T cells isolated from PBMCs. The receptors derive from a human donor in good health.

The chain is built from TRBV4-2 and TRBJ2-3, with D hard to call. Germline V gene sequence: CDR1 LGHNA, CDR2 YNFKEQ. This CDR3 is 15 amino acids long. Trimming removed 0 bases from V and 1 base from J, with 8 bases in between. The CDR3 spells CASSQESHGTDTQYF. The CDR3 nucleotides read TGTGCCAGCAGCCAAGAATCCCATGGCACAGATACGCAGTATTTT.

The rearrangement joins TRBV29-1 to TRBJ2-5; the match to TRBD2 covers 14 bases. Trimming took 3 bases from V and 5 from J; bases not matched to a gene: 8. Germline CDR1 reads SQVTM; CDR2 reads ANQGSEA. The CDR3 has 16 amino acids. CDR3 residues: CSVEPSGLAGGETQYF. CDR3 nucleotides: TGCAGCGTTGAGCCAAGTGGACTAGCGGGAGGCGAGACCCAGTACTTC.

The V gene is TRBV5-1, the J gene TRBJ2-3; 9 bases align to TRBD2. The CDR3 has 16 residues. Trimming removed 5 bases from V and 4 bases from J; junction bases left unmatched: 11. CDR1 is SGHRS and CDR2 is YFSETQ in the germline V gene. CDR3 sequence (DNA): TGCGCCAGCAGAACAGCGGGGGGCGGGAGACCAGATACGCAGTATTTT. It encodes CASRTAGGGRPDTQYF.

V and J are TRBV5-5 and TRBJ1-2; 9 bases map to TRBD1. The J segment lost 2 bases and the V segment lost 3 bases, leaving 2 bases of the junction unmatched. Germline CDR1 SGHKS, CDR2 YYEKEE (reference sequence). There are 14 residues in the CDR3. The CDR3 region is CASSWDRANYGYTF. For the CDR3, the DNA is TGTGCCAGCAGCTGGGACAGGGCGAACTATGGCTACACCTTC.

This clone was detected once. This chain uses TRBV6-5 with TRBJ1-1, with D uncertain. V was trimmed by 5 bases and J by 0 bases, leaving 10 bases between them. This CDR3 spans 14 amino acids. CDR1 is MNHEY, CDR2 SVGAGI, per germline. CDR3 sequence reads: CASSTVRMNTEAFF. The CDR3 nucleotides are TGTGCCAGCAGTACAGTTAGAATGAACACTGAAGCTTTCTTT.

DNA of the CDR3: TGCGCCAGCAGCTTCCTAGCGGGGATTTACAATGAGCAGTTCTTC. Its translation: CASSFLAGIYNEQFF. The rearrangement links TRBV4-1 to TRBJ2-1, with 9 bases that match TRBD2. Unmatched junction bases numbered 6, after V lost 5 bases and J lost 4 bases. CDR3 size: 15 residues. Germline CDR1 and CDR2: MGHRA and YSYEKL.

CDR3 nucleotides: TGTGCCAGCAGCCCACAGGCCATGGACAGGCCATATGGCTACACCTTC. It codes for CASSPQAMDRPYGYTF. J is TRBJ1-2 and V is TRBV7-2; TRBD1 matches 7 bases. V lost 5 bases and J lost 5; bases outside the gene matches: 14. CDR1 SGHTA and CDR2 FQGNSA come from the germline V gene. This CDR3 comprises 16 residues.

This CDR3 reads CASSVVAGGPNEQFF. In DNA, the CDR3 is TGCGCCAGCAGTGTAGTAGCGGGAGGGCCAAATGAGCAGTTCTTC. The chain links TRBV10-2 to TRBJ2-1, with 11 bases matching TRBD2. CDR1 is WSHSY and CDR2 is SAAADI in the germline V gene. The CDR3 has 15 amino acids. V was clipped by 4 bases and J by 7 bases; unmatched bases: 6.

J is TRBJ2-3 and V is TRBV18, with 7 bases fitting TRBD2. V dropped 5 bases and J dropped 2; count of bases not matched to a gene: 7. Germline loops: CDR1 KGHSH, CDR2 LQKENI. This CDR3 is 15 amino acids long. The CDR3 coding sequence is TGTGCCAGCTCAACAGCGGGAATCTACACAGATACGCAGTATTTT. Its translation: CASSTAGIYTDTQYF.

This chain links TRBV29-1 with TRBJ2-7; unclear D gene. V dropped 2 bases and J dropped 1 base, with 3 bases sitting between them. The CDR3 spans 11 residues. Germline V gene data show CDR1 as SQVTM and CDR2 as ANQGSEA. CDR3 protein: CSVELSYEQYF. The CDR3 coding sequence is TGCAGCGTTGAATTATCCTACGAGCAGTACTTC.

This chain links TRBV2 with TRBJ2-5; 8 bases are a match to TRBD2. This CDR3 is built from 15 residues. Looked up from germline, CDR1 is SNHLY and CDR2 is FYNNEI. The V segment lost 4 bases and the J segment 3 bases; nucleotides outside the gene matches: 7. The chain's CDR3 is CASSAITSGEETQYF. The CDR3 DNA reads as TGTGCCAGCAGTGCGATAACTAGCGGAGAAGAGACCCAGTACTTC.

The rearrangement links TRBV19 to TRBJ2-7; a weak D match, TRBD1 (6 bases). Deletions cut 7 bases from V and 1 base from J, with 11 bases between. The CDR3 runs 13 residues. Germline V gene sequence: CDR1 LNHDA, CDR2 SQIVND (reference sequence). CDR3: CASTTGQSYEQYF. The CDR3 region has the DNA TGTGCCAGTACCACCGGACAGTCCTACGAGCAGTACTTC.

The V gene is TRBV5-1, the J gene TRBJ2-7; no reliable D call. V was clipped by 1 base and J by 0 bases, with 17 bases between them. The germline V gene encodes CDR1 SGHRS and CDR2 YFSETQ. CDR3 length equals 17 residues. CDR3 protein: CASSLSSSAVFSYEQYF. For the CDR3, the DNA is TGCGCCAGCAGCTTGTCTTCCTCGGCGGTCTTCTCCTACGAGCAGTACTTC.

The chain uses TRBV18 and TRBJ1-4; unclear D gene. Germline loops: CDR1 KGHSH, CDR2 LQKENI. Trimming stripped 7 bases from V and 3 bases from J, with 9 bases between. The CDR3 consists of 13 residues. The CDR3 protein is CASFRSANEKLFF. In DNA form, the CDR3 reads TGTGCCAGCTTCCGGAGCGCTAATGAAAAACTGTTTTTT.

CDR3 bases: TGTGCCAGCAGTCGACAGGGTCCGACCTACGAGCAGTACTTC. Its translation is CASSRQGPTYEQYF. This sequence joins TRBV2 and TRBJ2-7, with 7 positions matching TRBD1. This CDR3 has 14 amino acids. The ends lost 5 bases at V and 2 bases at J; junction bases unmatched: 6. Germline V gives CDR1 SNHLY, CDR2 FYNNEI.

The V call is TRBV19, the J call TRBJ2-7; maybe TRBD2 (6 bases). The ends were cut back, 6 bases at V and 7 bases at J, with 19 bases in the middle. The CDR3 is made up of 14 amino acids. Germline V gene data show CDR1 as LNHDA and CDR2 as SQIVND (reference sequence). CDR3 sequence: CASRGVGGIAEQYF. As DNA, the CDR3 is TGTGCCAGTAGGGGGGTTGGAGGGATTGCGGAGCAGTACTTC. Variable domain in full (rest from reference TRBV19 and TRBJ2-7): DGGITQSPKYLFRKEGQNVTLSCEQNLNHDAMYWYRQDPGQGLRLIYYSQIVNDFQKGDIAEGYSVSREKKESFPLTVTSAQKNPTAFYLCASRGVGGIAEQYFGPGTRLTVT.

The rearrangement links TRBV28 to TRBJ1-4, with D hard to call. The CDR3 covers 13 residues. Germline CDR1 MDHEN, CDR2 SYDVKM. V was trimmed by 8 bases and J by 7 bases, leaving 14 bases between them. This chain's CDR3 is CASLEGKSEKLFF. The CDR3 DNA follows: TGTGCCAGCCTGGAGGGAAAGAGTGAAAAACTGTTTTTT.

The chain couples TRBV1 to TRBJ2-1; TRBD1 reflects the table's D call only, with no check against the DNA. TRBV1 is tagged as a pseudogene. This CDR3 contains 16 residues. CDR3 protein: CTSSQDKGERYNEQFF. The CDR3 coding sequence is TGCACCAGCAGCCAAGATAAGGGGGAGAGGTACAATGAGCAGTTCTTC.